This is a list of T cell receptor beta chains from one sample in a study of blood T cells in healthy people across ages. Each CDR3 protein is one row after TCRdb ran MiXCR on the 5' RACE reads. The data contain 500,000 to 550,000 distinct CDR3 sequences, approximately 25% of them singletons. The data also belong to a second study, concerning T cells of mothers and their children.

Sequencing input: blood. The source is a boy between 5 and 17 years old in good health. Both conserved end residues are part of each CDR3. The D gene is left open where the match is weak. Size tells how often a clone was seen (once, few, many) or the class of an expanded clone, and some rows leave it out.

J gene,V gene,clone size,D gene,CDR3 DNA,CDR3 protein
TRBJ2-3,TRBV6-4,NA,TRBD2,TGTGCCAGCAGCGAAAACGGAGCGGGGGGCACAGATACGCAGTATTTT,CASSENGAGGTDTQYF
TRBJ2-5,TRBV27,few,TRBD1,TGTGCCAGCAGTTTTTTCCGGACAGGCCAAGAGACCCAGTACTTC,CASSFFRTGQETQYF
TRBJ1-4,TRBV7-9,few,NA,TGTGCCAGCAGCTACACGCCGGCAGGGATGGCGAAACTGTTTTTT,CASSYTPAGMAKLFF
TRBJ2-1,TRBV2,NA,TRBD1,TGTGCCAGCGGAGGGACAGGGTGGGATGAGCAGTTCTTC,CASGGTGWDEQFF
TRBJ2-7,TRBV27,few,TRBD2,TGTGCCAGCAGTTTTTTAGGGGAGCGGGAGGGCCGTCCTCCCTACGAGCAGTACTTC,CASSFLGEREGRPPYEQYF
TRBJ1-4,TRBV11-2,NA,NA,TGTGCCAGCAGCCCTCAATTCGGGACCCCAACTAATGAAAAACTGTTTTTT,CASSPQFGTPTNEKLFF
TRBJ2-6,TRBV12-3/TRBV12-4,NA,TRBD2,TGTGCCAGCAGTCTCGGACTAGCGGGAGTACCCGGGGCCAACGTCCTGACTTTC,CASSLGLAGVPGANVLTF
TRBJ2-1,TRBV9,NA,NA,TGTGCCAGCAGCGTAGAGGGGACCTACGATGGGCAGTTCTTC,CASSVEGTYDGQFF
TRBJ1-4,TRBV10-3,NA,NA,TGTGCCATCAGAGCGGGAGGGTCAACTAATGAAAAACTGTTTTTT,CAIRAGGSTNEKLFF
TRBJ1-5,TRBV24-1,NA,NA,TGTGCCACCAGTTATACAGGGAATCAGCCCCAGCATTTT,CATSYTGNQPQHF
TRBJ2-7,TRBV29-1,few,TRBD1,TGCAGCGTGGGATGGGGACAGGGCAGTGAGCAGTACTTC,CSVGWGQGSEQYF
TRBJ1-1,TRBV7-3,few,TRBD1,TGTGCCAGCAGCTTAATCAGGAGGGGGCTAACTGAAGCTTTCTTT,CASSLIRRGLTEAFF
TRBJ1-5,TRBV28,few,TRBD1,TGTGCCAGCAGTTTCGTGGGGAGGGGGCAAGGTCAGCCCCAGCATTTT,CASSFVGRGQGQPQHF
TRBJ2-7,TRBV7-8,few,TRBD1,TGTGCCAGCAGCTTAGGCGACGACCGGGACAGCTCCTACGAGCAGTACTTC,CASSLGDDRDSSYEQYF
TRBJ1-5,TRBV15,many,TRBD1,TGTGCCACCAGCAGAGACGACAGGGGAAGTTGGAGTCAGCCCCAGCATTTT,CATSRDDRGSWSQPQHF
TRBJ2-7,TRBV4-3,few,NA,TGCGCCAGCAGCATACAGGGATCCTACGAGCAGTACTTC,CASSIQGSYEQYF
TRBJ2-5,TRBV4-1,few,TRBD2,TGCGCCAGCAGCCGGCGGAGCGTGTCTAGCGGGGGGTTCATTCAAGAGACCCAGTACTTC,CASSRRSVSSGGFIQETQYF
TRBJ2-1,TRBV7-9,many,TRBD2,TGTGCCAGCAGCGCCACCGGGGGGGCCAGTAACAATGAGCAGTTCTTC,CASSATGGASNNEQFF
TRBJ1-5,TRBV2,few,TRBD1,TGTGCCAGCAGTCGCACTATAACAGGGGGCAATCAGCCCCAGCATTTT,CASSRTITGGNQPQHF
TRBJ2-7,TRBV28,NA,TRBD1,TGTGCCAGCAGTTCGGTGACAGGGGCTACATCCTACGAGCAGTACTTC,CASSSVTGATSYEQYF
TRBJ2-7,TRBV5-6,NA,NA,TGTGCCAGCACCCAGATGGGGAACGACGAGCAGTACTTC,CASTQMGNDEQYF
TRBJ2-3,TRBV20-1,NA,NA,TGCAGTGCTAGTCTTGACCTTTCGGGGAGCGATACGCAGTATTTT,CSASLDLSGSDTQYF